Listed below are T cell receptor beta chains from one sample, sequenced in a study of blood T cells in healthy people across ages. TCRdb reprocessed the 5' RACE reads with MiXCR, giving one entry per CDR3 protein. Of hundreds of thousands of distinct CDR3 sequences in the sample, around 24% were seen once. This sample was shared with a second study, whose subject was T cells of mothers and their children.

The sequenced material came from blood. The receptors here all came from a boy aged 5-17 years in good health. The CDR3 runs from the conserved cysteine through the conserved F or W. A D gene is named only where the DNA matches it firmly. The size of a clone is reported for some rows only, either as once, few or many, or as a class for expanded clones.

j_call,v_call,clone_size,d_call,cdr3_aa,cdr3_nt
TRBJ2-7,TRBV29-1,-,-,CSGKKGEMYEQYF,TGCAGCGGGAAGAAAGGGGAAATGTACGAGCAGTACTTC
TRBJ1-1,TRBV29-1,-,TRBD1,CSGQGIGEAFF,TGCAGCGGACAGGGGATTGGTGAAGCTTTCTTT
TRBJ2-1,TRBV7-9,few,-,CASSLELGRLNEQFF,TGTGCCAGCAGCTTAGAGTTGGGCCGGCTCAATGAGCAGTTCTTC
TRBJ2-3,TRBV24-1,-,TRBD2,CATSGHHKRGGERNTQYF,TGTGCCACCAGTGGCCACCATAAGCGGGGGGGGGAGCGGAATACGCAGTATTTT
TRBJ2-3,TRBV28,-,-,CASSLYAGASTDTQYF,TGTGCCAGCAGTTTATATGCAGGGGCTAGCACAGATACGCAGTATTTT
TRBJ2-7,TRBV7-2,few,TRBD1,CASRGGQGSYEQYF,TGTGCCAGCAGGGGGGGACAGGGCTCCTACGAGCAGTACTTC
TRBJ2-1,TRBV19,-,TRBD1,CASSKSGTGGYNEQFF,TGTGCCAGTAGTAAATCCGGGACAGGGGGATACAATGAGCAGTTCTTC
TRBJ2-1,TRBV6-6,few,-,CASSQQPWNEQFF,TGTGCCAGCAGTCAACAGCCATGGAATGAGCAGTTCTTC
TRBJ2-1,TRBV3-1,few,TRBD2,CASSQGTRNNEQFF,TGTGCCAGCAGCCAGGGGACTAGAAACAATGAGCAGTTCTTC
TRBJ1-5,TRBV7-9,few,-,CASSLGPGGNQPQHF,TGTGCCAGCAGCTTAGGCCCGGGGGGCAATCAGCCCCAGCATTTT
TRBJ2-1,TRBV7-8,-,TRBD1,CASSKGTGDEQFF,TGTGCCAGCAGCAAAGGGACAGGCGATGAGCAGTTCTTC
TRBJ2-5,TRBV28,-,-,CASSFHETQYF,TGTGCCAGCAGTTTCCACGAGACCCAGTACTTC
TRBJ2-7,TRBV28,few,TRBD1,CASSGWTGDKDEQYF,TGTGCCAGCAGTGGATGGACAGGAGACAAAGACGAGCAGTACTTC
TRBJ2-1,TRBV15,-,-,CATSRDPGSSYNEQFF,TGTGCCACCAGCAGAGATCCCGGCAGCTCCTACAATGAGCAGTTCTTC
TRBJ2-5,TRBV9,-,TRBD1,CASSVAGTVQETQYF,TGTGCCAGCAGCGTGGCTGGGACAGTCCAAGAGACCCAGTACTTC
TRBJ2-1,TRBV7-2,-,TRBD2,CASSFPRLAGGFGEQFF,TGTGCCAGCAGCTTTCCCCGACTAGCGGGGGGGTTCGGTGAGCAGTTCTTC
TRBJ2-3,TRBV15,-,TRBD1,CATSRVWTGGTDTQYF,TGTGCCACCAGCCGAGTTTGGACAGGGGGCACAGATACGCAGTATTTT